This T cell receptor (beta chain) was observed in a study of blood T cell repertoires in COVID-19. The method was immunoSEQ multiplex PCR; TCRdb's version includes in-frame clones alone and lacks a portion of them. Of 250,000 to 350,000 clones listed, approximately 88% were seen once; the top ten hold under 5%. Germline-derived CDR1 and CDR2 are SGDLS and YYNGEE. The length of the CDR3 is 12 residues. Between the trimmed V and J ends, which lost 4 bases and 4 bases, there was a span of 8 bases. This clonotype originated in a woman aged 45-59 years with active or convalescent COVID-19. The sequencing input was peripheral blood. This chain joins TRBV9 and TRBJ2-5; D gene uncertain. The CDR3 region has the DNA TGTGCCAGCAGCCCCGTTCGAGAGACCCAGTACTTC. It yields the protein CASSPVRETQYF.